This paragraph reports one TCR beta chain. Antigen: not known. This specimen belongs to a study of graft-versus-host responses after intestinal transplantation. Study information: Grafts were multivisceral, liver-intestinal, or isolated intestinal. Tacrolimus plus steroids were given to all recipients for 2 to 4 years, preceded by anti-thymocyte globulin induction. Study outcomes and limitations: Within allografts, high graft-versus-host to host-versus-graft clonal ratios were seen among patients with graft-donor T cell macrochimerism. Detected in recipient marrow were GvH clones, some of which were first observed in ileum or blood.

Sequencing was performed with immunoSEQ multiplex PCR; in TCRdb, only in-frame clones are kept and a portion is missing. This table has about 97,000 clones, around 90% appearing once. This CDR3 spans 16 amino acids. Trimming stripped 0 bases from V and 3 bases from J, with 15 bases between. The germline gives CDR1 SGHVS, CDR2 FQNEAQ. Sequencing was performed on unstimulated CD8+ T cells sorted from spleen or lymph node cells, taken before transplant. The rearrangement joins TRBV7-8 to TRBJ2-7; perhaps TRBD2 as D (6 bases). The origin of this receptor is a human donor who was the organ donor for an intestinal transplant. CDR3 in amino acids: CASSLAFRDSDYEQYF. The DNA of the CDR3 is TGTGCCAGCAGCTTAGCATTCCGGGACTCAGACTACGAGCAGTACTTC.